A selection of T cell receptor beta chains follows, all from one sample in a study of blood T cell repertoires in COVID-19. Produced via immunoSEQ multiplex PCR; TCRdb's table is partial and in-frame only. The table shows around 160,000 clones, with roughly four fifths occurring only once. The sample consisted of peripheral blood. All receptors come from a human donor with acute or convalescent COVID-19. The donor label of this sample is uncertain. CDR3s include the opening cysteine and the closing phenylalanine or tryptophan. A D gene is named only where the DNA matches it firmly. The size entry is marked missing in some rows and otherwise reads once, few, many or a size class.

>.|TRBJ1-2|.|TRBV6-1
CASSEQKGPYGYTF
TGTGCCAGCAGTGAACAAAAGGGGCCCTATGGCTACACCTTC
>.|TRBJ1-5|once|TRBV7-8
CASSLIRGRATHNQPQHF
TGTGCCAGCAGCTTGATAAGGGGCCGAGCTACTCACAATCAGCCCCAGCATTTT
>.|TRBJ1-2|.|TRBV6-5
CASRPGGGNYGYTF
TGTGCCAGCAGGCCCGGAGGCGGAAACTATGGCTACACCTTC
>.|TRBJ1-6|.|TRBV5-1
CASRGGDNSPLHF
TGCGCCAGCAGAGGGGGGGACAATTCACCCCTCCACTTT
>.|TRBJ1-2|.|TRBV30
CAWSVGSGYGYTF
TGTGCCTGGAGTGTAGGGTCGGGGTATGGCTACACCTTC
>TRBD1|TRBJ1-2|few|TRBV6-2/TRBV6-3
CASSSGTGNRYTF
TGTGCCAGCAGTTCCGGGACAGGGAATCGGTACACCTTC
>TRBD2|TRBJ2-3|.|TRBV19
CATGTSGGPGTDTQYF
TGTGCCACCGGGACTAGCGGGGGCCCTGGCACAGATACGCAGTATTTT
>TRBD1|TRBJ1-5|.|TRBV19
CASSRTGARGQSNQPQHF
TGTGCCAGTAGCAGGACAGGGGCGAGGGGCCAGTCAAATCAGCCCCAGCATTTT
>.|TRBJ2-7|few|TRBV2
CASSGSQGPYEQYF
TGTGCCAGCAGTGGGTCGCAGGGCCCCTACGAGCAGTACTTC
>TRBD2|TRBJ2-1|.|TRBV7-2
CASSALAGVNNEQFF
TGTGCCAGCAGCGCACTAGCGGGGGTTAACAATGAGCAGTTCTTC
>TRBD1|TRBJ2-5|.|TRBV24-1
CATSDFGGTGVETQYF
TGTGCCACCAGTGATTTCGGCGGGACAGGGGTTGAGACCCAGTACTTC
>.|TRBJ1-2|.|TRBV5-6
CASSYRFTGLGEGYGYTF
TGTGCCAGCAGCTACCGCTTTACAGGGCTGGGGGAAGGCTATGGCTACACCTTC
>.|TRBJ1-3|.|TRBV3-1/TRBV3-2
CASYSGNTIYF
TGTGCCAGTTACTCTGGAAACACCATATATTTT
>.|TRBJ1-1|.|TRBV18
CASSPSPNGNTEAFF
TGTGCCAGCTCACCCTCACCCAACGGGAACACTGAAGCTTTCTTT
>.|TRBJ1-2|.|TRBV6-8
CASSYRGGYTF
TGTGCCAGCAGTTACAGGGGTGGCTACACCTTC
>.|TRBJ1-6|.|TRBV6-5
CASSRTVNSPLHF
TGTGCCAGCAGTCGGACAGTCAATTCACCCCTCCACTTT
>.|TRBJ1-2|.|TRBV18
CASSPLADYGYTF
TGTGCCAGCTCACCATTAGCCGACTATGGCTACACCTTC
>TRBD2|TRBJ2-7|.|TRBV2
CASKSRGIYYEQYF
TGTGCCAGCAAATCGCGGGGGATTTACTACGAGCAGTACTTC
>.|TRBJ1-2|.|TRBV6-1
CASSEPGGAYGYTF
TGTGCCAGCAGTGAACCTGGGGGGGCCTATGGCTACACCTTC
>.|TRBJ2-5|.|TRBV4-1
CASSQGRAGAWETQYF
TGCGCCAGCAGCCAAGGACGGGCAGGGGCTTGGGAGACCCAGTACTTC
>TRBD2|TRBJ2-3|.|TRBV6-2/TRBV6-3
CASSYHQRGADTQYF
TGTGCCAGCAGTTATCACCAGCGGGGGGCAGATACGCAGTATTTT
>.|TRBJ2-6|.|TRBV19
CASSLGGRFLSGANVLTF
TGTGCCAGTTCCTTGGGGGGACGGTTCCTCTCTGGGGCCAACGTCCTGACTTTC
>.|TRBJ1-4|.|TRBV18
CASSQGGKEKLFF
TGTGCCAGCTCACAGGGAGGAAAGGAAAAACTGTTTTTT
>TRBD1|TRBJ1-4|.|TRBV3-1/TRBV3-2
CASSHDRVTTNEKLFF
TGTGCCAGCAGCCACGACAGGGTAACAACTAATGAAAAACTGTTTTTT
>TRBD1|TRBJ2-5|.|TRBV10-3
CAISEPPATGEETQYF
TGTGCCATCAGTGAGCCCCCGGCAACAGGGGAAGAGACCCAGTACTTC
>.|TRBJ1-1|.|TRBV6-5
CASFKQGMNTEAFF
TGTGCCAGCTTCAAACAGGGAATGAACACTGAAGCTTTCTTT
>.|TRBJ1-5|.|TRBV19
CASSILDRIRGVPYSNQPQHF
TGTGCCAGTAGTATATTGGACCGCATCAGGGGAGTCCCTTATAGCAATCAGCCCCAGCATTTT
>TRBD1|TRBJ1-2|.|TRBV29-1
CSVEGDSLRYGYTF
TGCAGCGTTGAAGGGGACAGTCTTCGATATGGCTACACCTTC
>TRBD1|TRBJ2-7|.|TRBV6-5
CASSYVSGQGAGEQYF
TGTGCCAGCAGTTACGTATCGGGACAGGGGGCAGGCGAGCAGTACTTC
>TRBD1|TRBJ1-3|.|TRBV11-2
CASSRDRGIPGNTIYF
TGTGCCAGCAGCCGGGACAGGGGGATTCCTGGAAACACCATATATTTT
>TRBD2|TRBJ2-7|.|TRBV5-1
CASSSDTRGGDEQYF
TGCGCCAGCAGCTCGGACACCCGGGGAGGGGATGAGCAGTACTTC
>.|TRBJ2-7|once|TRBV5-4
CASSPTGHRGTHEQYF
TGTGCCAGCAGCCCTACGGGACACCGAGGGACCCACGAGCAGTACTTC
>TRBD1|TRBJ2-5|.|TRBV19
CASRSGQGGWETQYF
TGTGCCAGTAGGTCGGGACAGGGTGGATGGGAGACCCAGTACTTC
>.|TRBJ1-4|.|TRBV4-1
CASSRNRDTDNEKLFF
TGCGCCAGCAGCCGCAACCGGGACACGGATAATGAAAAACTGTTTTTT
>.|TRBJ1-2|.|TRBV19
CASSPTRGSYGYTF
TGTGCCAGTAGTCCAACCCGGGGGTCCTATGGCTACACCTTC
>.|TRBJ1-1|.|TRBV29-1
CSVDRDTKNTEAFF
TGCAGCGTTGACAGGGACACTAAGAACACTGAAGCTTTCTTT
>.|TRBJ1-4|.|TRBV19
CASRTTSDRAEKLFF
TGTGCCAGTAGGACAACCTCCGACAGAGCCGAAAAACTGTTTTTT
>TRBD1|TRBJ2-3|.|TRBV7-3
CASSLVGQGARDTQYF
TGTGCCAGCAGCTTAGTGGGACAGGGGGCTAGAGATACGCAGTATTTT
>TRBD1|TRBJ2-7|few|TRBV6-6
CASTPRDRGNHEQYF
TGTGCCAGCACCCCCCGGGACAGGGGGAATCACGAGCAGTACTTC
>TRBD1|TRBJ2-7|.|TRBV11-3
CASSLGGPGQGKDEQYF
TGTGCCAGCAGCTTGGGGGGGCCGGGACAGGGTAAGGACGAGCAGTACTTC
>TRBD1|TRBJ1-6|.|TRBV2
CATQGVPNSPLHF
TGTGCCACCCAGGGGGTCCCGAATTCACCCCTCCACTTT
>TRBD2|TRBJ2-3|.|TRBV2
CASTLAGVGTDTQYF
TGTGCCAGCACCCTAGCGGGGGTCGGGACAGATACGCAGTATTTT
>.|TRBJ1-2|.|TRBV5-1
CASSLPNSGGYGYTF
TGCGCCAGCAGCTTGCCAAATTCTGGCGGCTATGGCTACACCTTC
>TRBD1|TRBJ1-3|.|TRBV5-1
CASSQTGNSGNTIYF
TGCGCCAGCAGCCAGACAGGGAACTCTGGAAACACCATATATTTT
>TRBD1|TRBJ1-2|.|TRBV10-3
CAITSDRGYGYTF
TGTGCCATCACAAGCGACAGGGGCTATGGCTACACCTTC
>TRBD2|TRBJ2-7|few|TRBV4-2
CASSQVGRGGDEQYF
TGTGCCAGCAGCCAAGTCGGTCGGGGGGGAGACGAGCAGTACTTC
>.|TRBJ1-2|.|TRBV9
CASSVGLANYGYTF
TGTGCCAGCAGCGTAGGTTTGGCAAACTATGGCTACACCTTC
>TRBD1|TRBJ2-1|once|TRBV6-6
CASSRDRDYNEQFF
TGTGCCAGCAGTCGGGACAGAGACTACAATGAGCAGTTCTTC
>.|TRBJ1-4|.|TRBV21-1
CASSSADEKLFF
TGTGCCAGCAGCAGCGCGGATGAAAAACTGTTTTTT
>.|TRBJ1-1|.|TRBV5-1
CASSPGEMGGTEAFF
TGCGCCAGCAGCCCCGGGGAGATGGGCGGCACTGAAGCTTTCTTT
>.|TRBJ1-2|.|TRBV5-4
CASSLDSLGNTF
TGTGCCAGCAGCTTGGACAGCCTCGGGAACACCTTC
>TRBD1|TRBJ1-4|many|TRBV5-1
CASSSQGANEKLFF
TGCGCCAGCAGCTCACAGGGGGCTAATGAAAAACTGTTTTTT